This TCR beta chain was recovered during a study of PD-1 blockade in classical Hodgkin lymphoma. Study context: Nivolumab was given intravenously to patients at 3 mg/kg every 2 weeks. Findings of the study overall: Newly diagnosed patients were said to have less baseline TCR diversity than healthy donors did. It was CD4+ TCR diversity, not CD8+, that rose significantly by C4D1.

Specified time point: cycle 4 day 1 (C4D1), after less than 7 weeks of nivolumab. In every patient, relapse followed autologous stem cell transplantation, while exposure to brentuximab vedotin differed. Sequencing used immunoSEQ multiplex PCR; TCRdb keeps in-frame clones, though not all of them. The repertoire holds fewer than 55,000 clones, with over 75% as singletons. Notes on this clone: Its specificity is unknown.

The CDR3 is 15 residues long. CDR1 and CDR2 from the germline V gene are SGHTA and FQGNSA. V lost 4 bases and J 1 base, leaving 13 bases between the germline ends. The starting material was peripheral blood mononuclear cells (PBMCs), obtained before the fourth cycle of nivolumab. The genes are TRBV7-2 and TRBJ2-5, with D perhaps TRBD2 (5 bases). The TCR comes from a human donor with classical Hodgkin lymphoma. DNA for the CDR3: TGTGCCAGCAGCTCTGGCGCGGGTTTCCAAGAGACCCAGTACTTC. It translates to CASSSGAGFQETQYF.